This T cell receptor (beta chain) stems from a study of blood T cell repertoires in COVID-19 (dated by TCRdb to about 2020). Background on the whole study: Samples from collaborators originated in the United States, Italy and Spain and spanned both the acute and convalescent phases of COVID-19. The material from the prospective study consisted of cDNA or gDNA derived from T cells, B-cell-depleted T cells, or PBMCs. Subjects who had been exposed to COVID-19, were actively infected with it, or had recovered from it provided the deeply sampled blood TCRbeta repertoires that made up the dataset. A freely available public database, intended as a resource for researchers studying the immune response to SARS-CoV-2, is where the repertoires were released. The samples were drawn from two sources: the first 160 participants of the ongoing ImmuneRACE study, and 1,000 to 1,500 subjects contributed by 6 global collaborators. Nearly every sample came with metadata listing a de-identified subject ID, COVID-19 status, age in years and sex. HLA class I and class II types, where available, came from metadata supplied by the sample provider rather than from assay-based typing.

General conclusions and limits of the study: How much clinical and demographic metadata was included differed by source and by participant, and the metadata was provided uncurated.

Worth noting for this clone: Its target antigen remains unknown. No base quality information exists; no much larger clone differs at one position.

TCRbeta CDR3 regions were amplified from genomic DNA using the immunoSEQ Assay, a bias-controlled multiplex PCR. The source study handled its data this way. The number of nucleated cells in each sample was estimated from the amplification of reference gene primers within the assay. Sequence reads were collapsed and filtered to measure the absolute abundance of every unique TCRbeta CDR3 rearrangement. For each sample, productive Simpson clonality was calculated by taking the square root of Simpson's diversity index across productive rearrangements. Sourced from immuneACCESS, this table was stored by TCRdb with only in-frame sequences that have V and J called. A share of the clones is absent; for the studies checked, an unresolved V gene accounts for under half, and the remainder has no known explanation. V and J calls and clone size are copied from that table; D and trimming were computed from the DNA. For this sample the table gives some 200,000 clones, of which about nine tenths were detected only once. More than 5.5% of the sample goes to the ten largest clones.

Whole blood was collected in K2EDTA tubes by collaborating institutions according to the institutions' own protocols. For TCRbeta analysis, collaborator samples were shipped as frozen whole blood, as isolated PBMCs, or as DNA extracted from either sample type. Sample: peripheral blood. The TCR originated in a man aged 80 or over with acute or convalescent COVID-19.

The CDR3 protein: CASSPDIYSPLHF. The base sequence is TGTGCCAGCTCACCGGACATCTATTCACCCCTCCACTTT. Recombination linked TRBV18 to TRBJ1-6; a tentative D match to TRBD1 spans 5 bases. V drops 3 bases and J drops 8 bases, leaving 8 bases in between. Looking up the germline V gene yields CDR1 KGHSH and CDR2 LQKENI. From the cysteine up to the phenylalanine, the CDR3 has a length of 13 residues. Just the 39-base CDR3 DNA is kept, in frame starting at base 1.